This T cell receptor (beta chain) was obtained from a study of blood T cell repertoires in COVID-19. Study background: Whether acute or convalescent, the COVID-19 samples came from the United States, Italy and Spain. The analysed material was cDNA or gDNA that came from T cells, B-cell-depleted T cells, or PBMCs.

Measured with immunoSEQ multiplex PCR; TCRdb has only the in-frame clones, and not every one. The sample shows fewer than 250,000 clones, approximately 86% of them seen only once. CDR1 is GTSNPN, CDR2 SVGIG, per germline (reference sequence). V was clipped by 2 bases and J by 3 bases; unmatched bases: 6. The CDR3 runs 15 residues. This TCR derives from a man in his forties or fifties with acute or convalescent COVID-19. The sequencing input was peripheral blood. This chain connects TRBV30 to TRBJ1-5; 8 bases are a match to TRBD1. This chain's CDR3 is CAWSPQGAANQPQHF. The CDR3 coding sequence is TGTGCCTGGAGTCCCCAGGGGGCGGCCAATCAGCCCCAGCATTTT.